The 10 T cell receptor beta chains listed next were all sequenced from one sample in a study of Graves' ophthalmopathy and Graves' hyperthyroidism (dated by TCRdb to 2016 to 2019). The instrument was an Illumina HiSeq 2000. TCR beta CDR3 regions were amplified from RNA transcripts for repertoire sequencing. The first round of RT-PCR was done with HTBI primers and the Qiagen OneStep RT-PCR kit, and was followed by a second round of multiplex PCR, then size selection and purification. TCRdb reran the public reads through fastp at Q25 and MiXCR, keeping productive beta chains. Rows matching on CDR3 protein sequence are summarized as one entry with the most common DNA and genes. This sample lists about 400,000 distinct CDR3 sequences; around 21% were detected once. Clones ranked in the top ten supply roughly 3% of the sample. Sequenced material: peripheral blood. These receptors were collected from a woman aged 18 to 35 with stable Graves' hyperthyroidism. Donor details come from another sample of the same person, matched by shared clones.

The table lists this clonotype with many counts. The rearrangement uses TRBV5-1 and TRBJ2-2; D not certain. The V end lost 4 bases, the J end lost 3 bases, and 7 bases lay between the germline ends. Germline CDR1 reads SGHRS; CDR2 reads YFSETQ. The CDR3 is made up of 13 amino acids. The CDR3 DNA reads TGCGCCAGCAGCGGAACTTACACCGGGGAGCTGTTTTTT. This encodes CASSGTYTGELFF.

V and J are TRBV6-5 and TRBJ1-1; D not certain. Trimming removed 0 bases at V and 5 bases at J, with 16 bases between. In germline, CDR1 is MNHEY, CDR2 SVGAGI. The CDR3 has 16 amino acids. The DNA of the CDR3 is TGTGCCAGCAGTTACTCGAGGCAAAGGCAAGATACTGAAGCTTTCTTT. Translating it yields CASSYSRQRQDTEAFF.

V is TRBV12-3 or TRBV12-4 and J is TRBJ1-5; TRBD1 agrees at 7 bases. This CDR3 is 16 amino acids long. V was pared by 4 bases and J by 5 bases, with 11 bases of the junction left unmatched. The CDR3 spells CASSSDFGTADQPQHF. As DNA, the CDR3 is TGTGCCAGCAGTTCAGACTTCGGGACAGCGGATCAGCCCCAGCATTTT.

This chain connects TRBV25-1 to TRBJ1-4; TRBD1 is a possible D gene (5 bases). Germline V gene sequence: CDR1 MGHDK, CDR2 SYGVNS. This CDR3 spans 13 amino acids. Trimming shortened V by 5 bases and J by 5 bases, and 9 bases separated the two germline ends. CDR3 sequence (DNA): TGTGCCAGCAGTCCAGGGCCCAATGAAAAACTGTTTTTT. It codes for CASSPGPNEKLFF.

This clonotype was picked up many times. CDR3: CSARDYEDRDMIRNTEAFF. CDR3 bases: TGCAGTGCTAGAGATTATGAGGACAGGGACATGATCAGGAACACTGAAGCTTTCTTT. The V call is TRBV20-1, the J call TRBJ1-1; 8 positions agree with TRBD1. CDR1 DFQATT and CDR2 SNEGSKA come from the germline V gene (reference sequence). The CDR3 is made up of 19 amino acids. V dropped 0 bases and J dropped 1; count of bases not matched to a gene: 16.

Ten or more counts support this clonotype. The chain is built from TRBV28 and TRBJ1-6; D perhaps matches TRBD1 (5 bases). Germline V gives CDR1 MDHEN, CDR2 SYDVKM. CDR3 length: 16 amino acids. The V end was cut by 3 bases, the J end by 6 bases, with 15 bases between. CDR3: CASSFGGTVSNSPLHF. As DNA, the CDR3 is TGTGCCAGCAGTTTCGGGGGGACGGTTTCTAATTCACCCCTCCACTTT.

This clonotype was counted many times. The chain carries TRBV12-3 or TRBV12-4 and TRBJ2-7; possible D gene TRBD1, 6 bases. Trimming took 6 bases from V and 4 from J, leaving 13 bases between them. This CDR3 region has 13 residues. CDR3 sequence: CASSQGFGYEQYF. In nucleotides, the CDR3 is TGTGCCAGCAGCCAGGGGTTCGGGTACGAGCAGTACTTC.

This clonotype was detected ten times or more. The chain carries TRBV20-1 and TRBJ1-5, with D hard to call. This CDR3 contains 14 residues. V was clipped by 5 bases and J by 8 bases, with 19 bases between them. In germline, CDR1 is DFQATT, CDR2 SNEGSKA (reference sequence). Here the CDR3 DNA reads TGCAGTGCTGGGAGATGGGAGGCCTTAGAGCCCCAGCATTTT. Translating it yields CSAGRWEALEPQHF.

This clonotype was counted at least ten times. The genes are TRBV5-1 and TRBJ1-1, with 7 nucleotides matching TRBD1. J was trimmed by 4 bases and V by 2 bases; bases with no gene match: 5. The CDR3 spans 14 residues. Germline values: CDR1 SGHRS, CDR2 YFSETQ. CDR3 sequence: CASSLQGLGTEAFF. The CDR3, as DNA: TGCGCCAGCAGCTTACAGGGGTTGGGCACTGAAGCTTTCTTT.

This clonotype was observed at least ten times. J is TRBJ2-7 and V is TRBV20-1, with D perhaps matching TRBD1 (5 bases). Trimming stripped 6 bases from V and 2 bases from J, with 14 bases between. CDR1 DFQATT and CDR2 SNEGSKA come from the germline V gene (reference sequence). This CDR3 has 13 residues. CDR3 coding DNA: TGCAGTGCAAAAGACAGAAATACCTACGAGCAGTACTTC. Protein sequence: CSAKDRNTYEQYF.